These 6 T cell receptor beta chains came from one sample sequenced in a study of siplizumab effects on memory and regulatory T cells. Produced via immunoSEQ multiplex PCR; TCRdb's table is partial and in-frame only. The table shows about 50,000 clones, with roughly 92% occurring only once. The sample was CD8+ T cells sorted from blood. These receptors all come from a human donor in good health.

This rearrangement joins TRBV19 to TRBJ2-7, with a weak D call TRBD2 (6 bases). CDR3 size: 14 residues. V gave up 6 bases and J gave up 4 bases, with 16 bases separating them. The germline V gene has CDR1 LNHDA and CDR2 SQIVND (reference sequence). The DNA for the CDR3 is TGTGCCAGTAGCCCATCGGGACGGGGGTACGAGCAGTACTTC. Encoded protein: CASSPSGRGYEQYF. The entire variable domain, with the rest obtained from reference TRBV19 and TRBJ2-7, is as follows: DGGITQSPKYLFRKEGQNVTLSCEQNLNHDAMYWYRQDPGQGLRLIYYSQIVNDFQKGDIAEGYSVSREKKESFPLTVTSAQKNPTAFYLCASSPSGRGYEQYFGPGTRLTVT.

V and J are TRBV29-1 and TRBJ2-1, with 9 positions matching TRBD2. This CDR3 region has 15 residues. The junction had 7 bases not matched to a gene; V was cut back by 2 bases and J by 5 bases. The germline CDR1 and CDR2 sequences are SQVTM and ANQGSEA. This CDR3 is CSVEFGLALHNEQFF. DNA of the CDR3: TGCAGCGTTGAATTTGGACTAGCGCTCCACAATGAGCAGTTCTTC.

The chain recombines TRBV9 with TRBJ1-2; the D gene is possibly TRBD1 (5 bases). The CDR3 is 14 amino acids. Per germline, CDR1 SGDLS and CDR2 YYNGEE. V lost 4 bases to trimming and J lost 4 bases, with 14 bases between them. The CDR3 is CASSRGDGLYGYTF. The CDR3 DNA sequence: TGTGCCAGCAGCCGGGGGGACGGCCTCTATGGCTACACCTTC. Full variable domain (outside the CDR3, taken from reference TRBV9 and TRBJ1-2): DSGVTQTPKHLITATGQRVTLRCSPRSGDLSVYWYQQSLDQGLQFLIQYYNGEERAKGNILERFSAQQFPDLHSELNLSSLELGDSALYFCASSRGDGLYGYTFGSGTRLTVV.

This chain connects TRBV5-4 to TRBJ2-2; either TRBD1 or TRBD2 may supply D (6 bases each). V was pared by 1 base and J by 3 bases, with 13 bases between. The CDR3 length is 16 residues. CDR1 is SGHNT, CDR2 YYREEE, per germline (reference sequence). The DNA of the CDR3 is TGTGCCAGCAGCTTGAGGGGGGTTAGCGACACCGGGGAGCTGTTTTTT. Its translation is CASSLRGVSDTGELFF.

The chain recombines TRBV6-5 with TRBJ1-1; 8 bases agree with TRBD1. The V and J ends lost 5 bases and 1 base, in that order; junction bases with no gene match: 6. CDR3 length equals 15 residues. Germline V CDR1 and CDR2: MNHEY, SVGAGI. CDR3 nucleotides: TGTGCCAGCAGTCCCCGGGACAGGACGAACACTGAAGCTTTCTTT. It specifies CASSPRDRTNTEAFF.

The chain carries TRBV27 and TRBJ2-4, with 9 bases lining up with TRBD2. CDR1 and CDR2 from the germline V gene are MNHEY and SMNVEV (reference sequence). With 6 bases clipped from V and 1 base from J, the junction kept 10 bases outside the gene matches. This CDR3 is 17 amino acids long. CDR3 sequence reads: CASSHSGSEYAKNIQYF. The CDR3 nucleotides are TGTGCCAGCAGCCATAGCGGGAGTGAATATGCCAAAAACATTCAGTACTTC.